The 23 T cell receptor beta chains given below trace back to one sample, sequenced in a study of T cell changes during pregnancy in multiple sclerosis. TCRdb keeps only in-frame clones here, not all; method: immunoSEQ multiplex PCR. The table lists about 120,000 clones, over 85% of them singletons. The sample here was peripheral blood, taken before pregnancy. The source is a female donor with multiple sclerosis, enrolled in a pregnancy study.

The chain is built from TRBV5-4 and TRBJ1-2; 10 bases fit TRBD1. CDR1 SGHNT and CDR2 YYREEE come from the germline V gene (reference sequence). This CDR3 is built from 16 residues. The junction had 8 bases not matched to a gene; V was cut back by 1 base and J by 5 bases. In DNA, the CDR3 is TGTGCCAGCAGCTTGCCTCCGGGACAGGGGCCTTATGGCTACACCTTC. It specifies CASSLPPGQGPYGYTF.

V usage is TRBV28 and J usage is TRBJ2-2; D is ambiguous. Trimming took 3 bases from V and 0 from J, leaving 11 bases between them. The CDR3 covers 16 residues. The germline V gene encodes CDR1 MDHEN and CDR2 SYDVKM. CDR3 bases: TGTGCCAGCAGTTTGCAGACACCGTCGAACACCGGGGAGCTGTTTTTT. As protein: CASSLQTPSNTGELFF.

V is TRBV7-6 and J is TRBJ2-3, with D possibly TRBD2 on 7 matching bases. This CDR3 is built from 18 residues. The V and J ends lost 0 bases and 4 bases respectively, with 20 bases between them. Germline V CDR1 and CDR2: SGHVS, FNYEAQ. Here the CDR3 DNA reads TGTGCCAGCAGCTTAGCGTCCTTAAGGGGGGGGCTCGCAGATACGCAGTATTTT. This translates into CASSLASLRGGLADTQYF.

V gene TRBV15 combines with J gene TRBJ2-6, with 7 bases aligning to TRBD1. Germline CDR1 reads LNHNV; CDR2 reads YYDKDF (reference sequence). This CDR3 contains 18 residues. The junction had 7 bases not matched to a gene; V was cut back by 2 bases and J by 0 bases. CDR3 amino acids: CATSRTRGQYSGANVLTF. The CDR3 DNA is TGTGCCACCAGCAGAACCCGGGGACAGTACTCTGGGGCCAACGTCCTGACTTTC.

The chain uses TRBV6-1 and TRBJ1-3; perhaps TRBD1 as D (5 bases). This CDR3 comprises 16 residues. From germline, CDR1 is MNHNS and CDR2 SASEGT. The ends were cut back, 1 base at V and 0 bases at J, with 10 bases in the middle. This chain's CDR3 is CASSEGGWYSGNTIYF. CDR3 DNA sequence: TGTGCCAGCAGTGAAGGGGGCTGGTACTCTGGAAACACCATATATTTT.

The J gene is TRBJ2-3, the V gene TRBV18; D is possibly TRBD2 (5 bases). V lost 5 bases and J lost 0, with 9 bases in between. Germline CDR1 is KGHSH and CDR2 is LQKENI. There are 14 residues in the CDR3. CDR3 region: CASSARTSTDTQYF. CDR3 nucleotides: TGTGCCAGCTCAGCGAGGACTAGCACAGATACGCAGTATTTT.

The chain couples TRBV21-1 to TRBJ1-2; the table's D gene call, TRBD1, was not cross checked with the DNA. TRBV21-1 is listed as a pseudogene. This CDR3 is built from 16 residues. CDR3 sequence reads: CASSDRDRGIGDGYTF. The CDR3 DNA is TGTGCCAGCAGCGACCGGGACAGGGGGATAGGGGATGGCTACACCTTC.

V is TRBV5-6 and J is TRBJ1-4; 7 nucleotides align to TRBD1. Germline CDR1 is SGHDT and CDR2 is YYEEEE. The CDR3 extends over 15 amino acids. The junction had 8 bases not matched to a gene; V was cut back by 1 base and J by 8 bases. In DNA form, the CDR3 reads TGTGCCAGCAGCTTGCCCGGGACAGCGGCCGAAAAACTGTTTTTT. Translating gives CASSLPGTAAEKLFF.

This chain links TRBV19 with TRBJ2-7, with 11 bases matching TRBD1. The germline V gene has CDR1 LNHDA and CDR2 SQIVND (reference sequence). V gave up 3 bases and J gave up 0 bases; unmatched junction bases: 7. The length of the CDR3 is 17 residues. The CDR3 sequence: CASSIRGQGASSYEQYF. The CDR3, as DNA: TGTGCCAGTAGTATTCGTGGACAGGGGGCGAGCTCCTACGAGCAGTACTTC.

Written as DNA, the CDR3 is TGTGCCAGCAGCTTACTGACTAGCGGGAGTTTCGATGAGCAGTTCTTC. Protein sequence: CASSLLTSGSFDEQFF. This chain uses TRBV5-8 with TRBJ2-1; 12 bases align to TRBD2. J was trimmed by 8 bases and V by 2 bases; bases with no gene match: 8. Germline V gene data show CDR1 as SGHTS and CDR2 as YDEGEE. The CDR3 length is 16 residues.

This chain connects TRBV5-4 to TRBJ1-6; D not resolved. The V gene lost 1 base and the J gene lost 5 bases, with 7 bases spanning the gap. In germline, CDR1 is SGHNT, CDR2 YYREEE (reference sequence). The length of the CDR3 is 14 residues. The CDR3 here is CASSLQANNSPLHF. The CDR3 nucleotides are TGTGCCAGCAGCTTGCAAGCAAATAATTCACCCCTCCACTTT. Filled out from reference TRBV5-4 and TRBJ1-6, the complete variable domain reads ETGVTQSPTHLIKTRGQQVTLRCSSQSGHNTVSWYQQALGQGPQFIFQYYREEENGRGNFPPRFSGLQFPNYSSELNVNALELDDSALYLCASSLQANNSPLHFGNGTRLTVT.

This clone was observed a handful of times. The V call is TRBV30, the J call TRBJ1-1, with 7 bases matching TRBD1. From germline, CDR1 is GTSNPN and CDR2 SVGIG (reference sequence). J lost 1 base, V lost 5 bases, and 16 bases had no gene match. The CDR3 length is 17 residues. In DNA, the CDR3 is TGTGCCTGGGACAGGGAAATGACCCTCGGCGGGAACACTGAAGCTTTCTTT. This gives the protein CAWDREMTLGGNTEAFF. The full variable domain, its missing parts supplied by reference TRBV30 and TRBJ1-1, is SQTIHQWPATLVQPVGSPLSLECTVEGTSNPNLYWYRQAAGRGLQLLFYSVGIGQISSEVPQNLSASRPQDRQFILSSKKLLLSDSGFYLCAWDREMTLGGNTEAFFGQGTRLTVV.

The gene calls are TRBV21-1 and TRBJ2-1; TRBD2 was called by the table and not checked on the DNA. TRBV21-1 is assigned pseudogene status. The CDR3 extends over 16 amino acids. CDR3 sequence (DNA): TGTGCCAGCTCCCGGACTAGCGGGAAGGGGTACAATGAGCAGTTCTTC. Protein product: CASSRTSGKGYNEQFF.

The chain uses TRBV28 and TRBJ2-3, with TRBD2 identical over 11 bases. V lost 0 bases and J lost 0; bases outside the gene matches: 5. Per germline, CDR1 MDHEN and CDR2 SYDVKM. This CDR3 is 18 amino acids long. CDR3 protein: CASSLWTSGVTSTDTQYF. In DNA, the CDR3 is TGTGCCAGCAGTTTATGGACTAGCGGGGTAACTAGCACAGATACGCAGTATTTT.

CDR3 residues: CASSEAGITEAFF. The CDR3 coding sequence is TGTGCCAGCAGCGAGGCCGGGATCACTGAAGCTTTCTTT. The chain uses TRBV7-9 and TRBJ1-1; D not resolved. V lost 5 bases to trimming and J lost 4 bases, with 11 bases between them. Germline loops: CDR1 SEHNR, CDR2 FQNEAQ (reference sequence). CDR3 length: 13 amino acids. Full variable domain (rest looked up from reference TRBV7-9 and TRBJ1-1): DTGVSQNPRHKITKRGQNVTFRCDPISEHNRLYWYRQTLGQGPEFLTYFQNEAQLEKSRLLSDRFSAERPKGSFSTLEIQRTEQGDSAMYLCASSEAGITEAFFGQGTRLTVV.

The chain links TRBV30 to TRBJ1-5; 7 nucleotides line up with TRBD1. This CDR3 comprises 17 residues. The junction had 12 bases not matched to a gene; V was cut back by 1 base and J by 3 bases. Germline CDR1 reads GTSNPN; CDR2 reads SVGIG (reference sequence). CDR3 sequence: CAWSEGILTGFNQPQHF. The DNA for the CDR3 is TGTGCCTGGAGTGAGGGGATCTTGACAGGGTTCAATCAGCCCCAGCATTTT.

V and J are TRBV21-1 and TRBJ1-2; the D call in the table, TRBD1, was not verified against the DNA. TRBV21-1 is a pseudogene locus. The CDR3 is 18 residues long. In DNA, the CDR3 is TGTGCCAGCAGCAAAGCGCTTAGGGGACAGGGAGGATTTTTTGGCTACACCTTC. Encoded protein: CASSKALRGQGGFFGYTF.

V and J are TRBV6-5 and TRBJ2-7; 8 nucleotides agree with TRBD1. This CDR3 is 14 amino acids long. The germline V gene encodes CDR1 MNHEY and CDR2 SVGAGI. After removal of 2 bases from V and 6 bases from J, the junction contained 6 bases not matched to a gene. CDR3 DNA sequence: TGTGCCAGCAGTTACAGGCAGGGGGCAAGCGAGCAGTACTTC. This gives the protein CASSYRQGASEQYF.

As to this clone: The same CDR3 also results from other DNA sequences found in this sample. This chain joins TRBV19 and TRBJ1-5; 11 bases are shared with TRBD1. The J segment lost 4 bases and the V segment lost 4 bases, leaving 3 bases of the junction unmatched. There are 15 residues in the CDR3. CDR1 is LNHDA, CDR2 SQIVND, per germline (reference sequence). The DNA of the CDR3 is TGTGCCAGTAGTAGGGACAGGGGGGTAAATCAGCCCCAGCATTTT. Translated: CASSRDRGVNQPQHF.

The chain carries TRBV5-4 and TRBJ2-7; maybe TRBD1 (5 bases). Trimming stripped 1 base from V and 2 bases from J, with 10 bases between. This CDR3 contains 14 residues. CDR1 is SGHNT, CDR2 YYREEE, per germline (reference sequence). In DNA, the CDR3 is TGTGCCAGCAGCTTGAGACAGAGCCCCTACGAGCAGTACTTC. It specifies CASSLRQSPYEQYF. The full variable domain, with the rest looked up from reference TRBV5-4 and TRBJ2-7, is ETGVTQSPTHLIKTRGQQVTLRCSSQSGHNTVSWYQQALGQGPQFIFQYYREEENGRGNFPPRFSGLQFPNYSSELNVNALELDDSALYLCASSLRQSPYEQYFGPGTRLTVT.

This clone was detected only once. The CDR3 reads CASSPTPGQGGETQYF. The CDR3 DNA sequence: TGTGCCAGCAGCCCGACCCCTGGGCAGGGTGGGGAGACCCAGTACTTC. The rearrangement joins TRBV9 to TRBJ2-5; D perhaps matches TRBD1 (5 bases). Looked up from germline, CDR1 is SGDLS and CDR2 is YYNGEE. CDR3 size: 16 residues. V was trimmed by 4 bases and J by 5 bases, leaving 21 bases between them.

The J gene is TRBJ1-1, the V gene TRBV5-8; D remains ambiguous. Germline V CDR1 and CDR2: SGHTS, YDEGEE. The CDR3 length is 14 residues. V lost 6 bases and J 4 bases, leaving 16 bases between the germline ends. DNA for the CDR3: TGTGCCAGCACCCGCAGGATCTCCGGCACTGAAGCTTTCTTT. Amino acids: CASTRRISGTEAFF.

This clone was recorded once. The gene calls are TRBV19 and TRBJ2-2, with a tentative D call TRBD1 (5 bases). Germline V gives CDR1 LNHDA, CDR2 SQIVND (reference sequence). This CDR3 has 16 residues. The germline V and J ends were trimmed by 3 bases and 0 bases, with 11 bases remaining between them. The CDR3 coding sequence is TGTGCCAGTAGTATCTTTAGCAGGGCGAACACCGGGGAGCTGTTTTTT. Amino acid sequence: CASSIFSRANTGELFF.